This TCR beta chain was documented in a study of beta chain features in type 1 diabetes. Whole-study results and caveats: In all four CD4+ subsets, TCRB CDR3 length was significantly, moderately reduced in type 1 diabetes.

The CDR3 covers 13 residues. CDR1 LNHDA and CDR2 SQIVND come from the germline V gene (reference sequence). V lost 3 bases and J lost 8, with 13 bases in between. Notes on this clone: Its specificity is unknown.

What was sequenced were expressed TCRB transcripts, since all of the isolated RNA had been reverse transcribed. Profiling relied on immunoSEQ multiplex PCR, and the TCRdb table lists in-frame clones only, not all of them. Of approximately 50,000 clones in the sample, roughly 41% are singletons; the top ten hold over 1.1%. This clonotype was obtained from a young man with type 1 diabetes. The source material was Tregs from blood. The chain has TRBV19 and TRBJ1-1, with D perhaps matching TRBD1 (6 bases). As DNA, the CDR3 is TGTGCCAGTAGTATTAGCGGGGGACAAGAAGCTTTCTTT. Translated, it gives CASSISGGQEAFF.